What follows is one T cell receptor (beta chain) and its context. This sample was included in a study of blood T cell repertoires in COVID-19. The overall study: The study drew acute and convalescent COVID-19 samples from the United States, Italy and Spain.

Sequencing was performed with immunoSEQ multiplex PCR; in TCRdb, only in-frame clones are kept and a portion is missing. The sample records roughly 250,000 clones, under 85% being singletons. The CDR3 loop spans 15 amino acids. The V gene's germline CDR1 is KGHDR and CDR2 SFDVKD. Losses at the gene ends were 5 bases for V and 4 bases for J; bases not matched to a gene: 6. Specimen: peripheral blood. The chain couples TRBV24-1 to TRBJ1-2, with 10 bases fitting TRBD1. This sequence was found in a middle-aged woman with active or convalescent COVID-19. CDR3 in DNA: TGTGCCACCAGTGCTCGGACAGGGGGAGTCTATGGCTACACCTTC. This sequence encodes CATSARTGGVYGYTF.